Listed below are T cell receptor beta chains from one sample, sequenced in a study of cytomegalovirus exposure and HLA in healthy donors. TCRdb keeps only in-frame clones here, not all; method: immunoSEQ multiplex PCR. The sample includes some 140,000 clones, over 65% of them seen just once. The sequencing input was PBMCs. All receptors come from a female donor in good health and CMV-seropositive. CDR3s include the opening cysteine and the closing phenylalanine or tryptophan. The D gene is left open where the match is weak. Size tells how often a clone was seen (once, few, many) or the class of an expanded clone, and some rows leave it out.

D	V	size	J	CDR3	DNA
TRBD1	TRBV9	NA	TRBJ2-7	CASSAIPSGTGCYEQYF	TGTGCCAGCAGCGCAATTCCTTCCGGGACAGGGTGCTACGAGCAGTACTTC
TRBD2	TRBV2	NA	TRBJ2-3	CASSGTSGGGSTDTQYF	TGTGCCAGCAGTGGGACTAGCGGGGGGGGGAGCACAGATACGCAGTATTTT
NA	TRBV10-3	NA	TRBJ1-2	CAISDSNYGYTF	TGTGCCATCAGTGACAGTAACTATGGCTACACCTTC
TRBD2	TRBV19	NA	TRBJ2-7	CASSPGTSGYEQYF	TGTGCCAGTAGCCCCGGGACTAGCGGCTACGAGCAGTACTTC
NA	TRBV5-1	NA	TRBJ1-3	CASSLDSHTGNTIYF	TGCGCCAGCAGCTTGGATTCCCACACTGGAAACACCATATATTTT
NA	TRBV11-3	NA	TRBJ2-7	CASSLGAASYEQYF	TGTGCCAGCAGCTTGGGAGCGGCCTCCTACGAGCAGTACTTC
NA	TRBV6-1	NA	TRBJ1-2	CASRREIGYGYTF	TGTGCCAGCAGACGGGAGATCGGCTATGGCTACACCTTC
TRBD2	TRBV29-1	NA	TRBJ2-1	CSGLAGSADNEQFF	TGCAGCGGCCTAGCGGGGAGTGCCGACAATGAGCAGTTCTTC
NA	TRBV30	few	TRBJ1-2	CAWSVEANYGYTF	TGTGCCTGGAGTGTCGAGGCCAACTATGGCTACACCTTC
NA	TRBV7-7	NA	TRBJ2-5	CASSLAGGSETQYF	TGTGCCAGCAGCTTAGCTGGGGGCAGCGAGACCCAGTACTTC
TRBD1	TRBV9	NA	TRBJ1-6	CASSVEAGQSNSPLHF	TGTGCCAGCAGCGTAGAGGCGGGACAGAGTAATTCACCCCTCCACTTT
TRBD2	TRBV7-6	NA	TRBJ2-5	CASSPGPGREETQYF	TGTGCCAGCAGCCCGGGGCCCGGGCGGGAGGAGACCCAGTACTTC
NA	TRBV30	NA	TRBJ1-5	CAWSVRRNQPQHF	TGTGCCTGGAGTGTACGGCGGAATCAGCCCCAGCATTTT
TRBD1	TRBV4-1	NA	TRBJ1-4	CASSQPGQGSGEKLFF	TGCGCCAGCAGCCAACCGGGACAGGGTTCCGGTGAAAAACTGTTTTTT
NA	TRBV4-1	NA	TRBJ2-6	CASSRKTQTVVGPVSGANVLTF	TGCGCCAGCAGCCGTAAAACACAGACGGTAGTCGGTCCTGTCTCTGGGGCCAACGTCCTGACTTTC
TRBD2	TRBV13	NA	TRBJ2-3	CASSPKAGEGTDTQYF	TGTGCCAGCAGCCCGAAAGCGGGAGAGGGCACAGATACGCAGTATTTT
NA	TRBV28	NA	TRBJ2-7	CASSSSYEQYF	TGTGCCAGCAGTTCTAGTTACGAGCAGTACTTC
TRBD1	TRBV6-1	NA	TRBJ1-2	CASSDAAGGNYGYTF	TGTGCCAGCAGTGATGCTGCAGGGGGCAACTATGGCTACACCTTC
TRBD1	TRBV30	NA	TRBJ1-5	CAWKTGTRSGAQHF	TGTGCCTGGAAGACAGGGACCCGGTCGGGGGCCCAGCATTTT
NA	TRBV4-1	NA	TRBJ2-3	CASSQGNSRTDTQYF	TGCGCCAGCAGCCAAGGAAACAGTCGCACAGATACGCAGTATTTT
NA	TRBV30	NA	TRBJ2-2	CAWSFGPGELFF	TGTGCCTGGAGTTTCGGTCCCGGGGAGCTGTTTTTT
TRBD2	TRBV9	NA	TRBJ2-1	CASSGGLAGGGSYNEQFF	TGTGCCAGCAGCGGGGGACTAGCGGGGGGAGGGTCCTACAATGAGCAGTTCTTC
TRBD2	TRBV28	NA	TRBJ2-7	CASSLSGTSYEQYF	TGTGCCAGCAGCCTCTCCGGGACTAGTTACGAGCAGTACTTC
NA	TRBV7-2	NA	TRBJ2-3	CASSEGGTDTQYF	TGTGCCAGCAGCGAGGGGGGCACAGATACGCAGTATTTT
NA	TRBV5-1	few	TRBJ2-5	CASSSGTGGETQYF	TGCGCCAGCAGCTCGGGGACCGGGGGAGAGACCCAGTACTTC
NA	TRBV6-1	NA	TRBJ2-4	CASSEVLAKNIQYF	TGTGCCAGCAGTGAAGTCTTAGCCAAAAACATTCAGTACTTC
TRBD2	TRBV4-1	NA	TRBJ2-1	CASRVNNGRSYNEQFF	TGCGCCAGCCGGGTAAACAACGGGAGGTCCTACAATGAGCAGTTCTTC
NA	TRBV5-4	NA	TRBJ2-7	CASSPAARRNTVDEQYF	TGTGCCAGCAGCCCCGCCGCCCGCAGGAACACGGTGGACGAGCAGTACTTC
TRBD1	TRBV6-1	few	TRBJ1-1	CASSPTGSGTEAFF	TGTGCCAGCAGTCCGACAGGGTCGGGCACTGAAGCTTTCTTT
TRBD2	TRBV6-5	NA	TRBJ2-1	CASSPLAGATNEQFF	TGTGCCAGCAGCCCACTAGCGGGAGCCACCAATGAGCAGTTCTTC
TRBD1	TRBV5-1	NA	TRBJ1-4	CASSPARQGRGEKLFF	TGCGCCAGCAGCCCCGCCCGACAGGGGAGGGGGGAAAAACTGTTTTTT
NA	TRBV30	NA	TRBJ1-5	CAWSPGSGQPQHF	TGTGCCTGGAGTCCTGGGAGTGGTCAGCCCCAGCATTTT
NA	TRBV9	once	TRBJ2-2	CASSVASYTGELFF	TGTGCCAGCAGCGTAGCTAGTTATACCGGGGAGCTGTTTTTT
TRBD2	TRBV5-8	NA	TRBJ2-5	CASSLGSGDIQETQYF	TGTGCCAGCAGCTTGGGTAGCGGGGATATTCAAGAGACCCAGTACTTC
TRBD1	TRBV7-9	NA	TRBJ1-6	CASSPLDRVRFNSPLHF	TGTGCCAGCAGCCCCCTCGACAGGGTCAGGTTCAATTCACCCCTCCACTTT
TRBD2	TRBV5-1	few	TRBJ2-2	CASSTGGPSVELFF	TGCGCCAGCAGCACGGGGGGGCCAAGCGTTGAGCTGTTTTTT
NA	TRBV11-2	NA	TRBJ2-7	CASTHPTNFYEQYF	TGTGCCAGCACTCACCCCACTAATTTCTACGAGCAGTACTTC
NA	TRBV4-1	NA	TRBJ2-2	CASSQVKNTGELFF	TGCGCCAGCAGCCAAGTCAAGAACACCGGGGAGCTGTTTTTT
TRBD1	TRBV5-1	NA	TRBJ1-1	CASSTATGGTEAFF	TGCGCCAGCAGCACGGCGACAGGGGGAACTGAAGCTTTCTTT
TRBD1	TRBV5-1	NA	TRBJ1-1	CASSQQGGVLNTEAFF	TGCGCCAGCTCCCAACAGGGGGGTGTGCTGAACACTGAAGCTTTCTTT
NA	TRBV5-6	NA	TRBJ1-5	CASSWGGQPQHF	TGTGCCAGCAGCTGGGGGGGGCAGCCCCAGCATTTT
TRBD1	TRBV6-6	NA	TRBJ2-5	CASKRQGTQETQYF	TGTGCCAGCAAACGACAGGGGACGCAAGAGACCCAGTACTTC
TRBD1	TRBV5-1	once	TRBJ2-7	CASSFDRAAFESYEQYF	TGCGCCAGCAGCTTTGACAGGGCCGCCTTCGAATCCTACGAGCAGTACTTC